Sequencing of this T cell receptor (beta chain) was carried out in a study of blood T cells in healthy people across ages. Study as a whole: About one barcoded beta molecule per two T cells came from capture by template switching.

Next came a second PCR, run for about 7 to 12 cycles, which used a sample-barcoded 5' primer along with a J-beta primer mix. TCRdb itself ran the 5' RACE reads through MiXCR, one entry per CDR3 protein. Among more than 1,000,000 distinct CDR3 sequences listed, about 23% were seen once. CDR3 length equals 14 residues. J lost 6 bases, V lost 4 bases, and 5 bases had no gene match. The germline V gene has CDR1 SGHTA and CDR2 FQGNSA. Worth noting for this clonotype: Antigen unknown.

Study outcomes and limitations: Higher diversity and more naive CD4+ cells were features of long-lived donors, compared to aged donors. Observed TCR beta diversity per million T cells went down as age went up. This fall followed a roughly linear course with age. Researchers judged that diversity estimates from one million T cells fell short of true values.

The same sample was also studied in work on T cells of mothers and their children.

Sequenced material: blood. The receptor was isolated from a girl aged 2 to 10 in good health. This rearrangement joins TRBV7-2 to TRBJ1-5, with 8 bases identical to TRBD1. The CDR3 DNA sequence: TGTGCCAGCAGCTCAGGGGGCTCAGGTCAGCCCCAGCATTTT. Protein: CASSSGGSGQPQHF.